This is a list of T cell receptor beta chains from one sample in a study of cytomegalovirus exposure and HLA in healthy donors. Profiling relied on immunoSEQ multiplex PCR, and the TCRdb table lists in-frame clones only, not all of them. The sample carries around 200,000 clones, about 88% recorded once. The sample comprised PBMCs. The receptors originated from a woman aged 30 to 39 in good health and CMV-seronegative. The CDR3 runs from the conserved cysteine through the conserved F or W. The D gene is left open where the match is weak. Clone size is given for some rows only: seen once, a few or many times, or a class if the clone is expanded.

v_call: TRBV30; clone_size: few; j_call: TRBJ1-1; d_call: .; cdr3_nt: TGTGCCTTCCAACCCGCACCGAGACAGGTGGTTTTCTTT; cdr3_aa: CAFQPAPRQVVFF
v_call: TRBV5-1; clone_size: .; j_call: TRBJ2-7; d_call: TRBD1; cdr3_nt: TGCGCCAGCAGCTTGGCCCCCACCGGGACAGGGGTTGAAGAGCAGTACTTC; cdr3_aa: CASSLAPTGTGVEEQYF
v_call: TRBV7-3; clone_size: few; j_call: TRBJ1-1; d_call: .; cdr3_nt: TGTGCCAGCAGATTGACCGGTGGGCACACTGAAGCTTTCTTT; cdr3_aa: CASRLTGGHTEAFF
v_call: TRBV28; clone_size: .; j_call: TRBJ1-4; d_call: TRBD1; cdr3_nt: TGTGCCAGCAGGGCGAAGGGACAGGGGAATGAAAAACTGTTTTTT; cdr3_aa: CASRAKGQGNEKLFF
v_call: TRBV19; clone_size: .; j_call: TRBJ1-2; d_call: .; cdr3_nt: TGTGCCAGTAGCCCCGGGGGAGGAGACTATGGCTACACCTTC; cdr3_aa: CASSPGGGDYGYTF
v_call: TRBV5-1; clone_size: .; j_call: TRBJ2-1; d_call: TRBD2; cdr3_nt: TGCGCCAGCAGCGGGACTAGCGGGAGCTATGAGCAGTTCTTC; cdr3_aa: CASSGTSGSYEQFF
v_call: TRBV7-7; clone_size: .; j_call: TRBJ2-7; d_call: TRBD1; cdr3_nt: TGTGCTAGCAGCGCTGACAGGGGCTACGAGCAGTACTTC; cdr3_aa: CASSADRGYEQYF
v_call: TRBV2; clone_size: .; j_call: TRBJ1-5; d_call: TRBD1; cdr3_nt: TGTGCCAGCAGTGTCCGGGACAGCTATCAGCCCCAGCATTTT; cdr3_aa: CASSVRDSYQPQHF
v_call: TRBV4-2; clone_size: .; j_call: TRBJ2-2; d_call: .; cdr3_nt: TGTGCCAGCAGCCAAGATAGAGGAGTTGGGGAGCTGTTTTTT; cdr3_aa: CASSQDRGVGELFF
v_call: TRBV5-1; clone_size: once; j_call: TRBJ2-7; d_call: TRBD1; cdr3_nt: TGCGCCAGCAGTACGGACAGGTCCTACGAGCAGTACTTC; cdr3_aa: CASSTDRSYEQYF
v_call: TRBV2; clone_size: .; j_call: TRBJ2-1; d_call: TRBD2; cdr3_nt: TGTGCCAGCAGTGGTCTAGCGGGAGTGGGAGGCTCCTACAATGAGCAGTTCTTC; cdr3_aa: CASSGLAGVGGSYNEQFF
v_call: TRBV5-1; clone_size: once; j_call: TRBJ2-7; d_call: .; cdr3_nt: TGCGCCAGCAGCTTGGGCTTAGGGGGCGAGCAGTACTTC; cdr3_aa: CASSLGLGGEQYF
v_call: TRBV29-1; clone_size: .; j_call: TRBJ2-5; d_call: .; cdr3_nt: TGCAGCGTCAGACTGTTTCTACAAGAGACCCAGTACTTC; cdr3_aa: CSVRLFLQETQYF
v_call: TRBV7-9; clone_size: .; j_call: TRBJ2-5; d_call: TRBD2; cdr3_nt: TGTGCCAGCAGCCCAGGGACTACCCAAGAGACCCAGTACTTC; cdr3_aa: CASSPGTTQETQYF
v_call: TRBV6-1; clone_size: .; j_call: TRBJ1-1; d_call: .; cdr3_nt: TGTGCCAGCACTACCACAGCGGACTTCATCACTGAAGCTTTCTTT; cdr3_aa: CASTTTADFITEAFF
v_call: TRBV7-2; clone_size: .; j_call: TRBJ2-1; d_call: .; cdr3_nt: TGTGCCAGCAGCTATCCGGGACTTTACAATGAGCAGTTCTTC; cdr3_aa: CASSYPGLYNEQFF
v_call: TRBV5-1; clone_size: .; j_call: TRBJ2-5; d_call: TRBD2; cdr3_nt: TGCGCCAGCAGCTCGACACTAGCGGGAGTCGTGAAGACCCAGTACTTC; cdr3_aa: CASSSTLAGVVKTQYF
v_call: TRBV28; clone_size: .; j_call: TRBJ2-3; d_call: TRBD2; cdr3_nt: TGTGCCAGCACGGGGGGGGTCGGCACAGATACGCAGTATTTT; cdr3_aa: CASTGGVGTDTQYF
v_call: TRBV5-6; clone_size: .; j_call: TRBJ2-7; d_call: .; cdr3_nt: TGTGCCAGCAGCCCGCCGTGGGCTGGCGGGTCCGAGCAGTACTTC; cdr3_aa: CASSPPWAGGSEQYF
v_call: TRBV6-6; clone_size: .; j_call: TRBJ2-5; d_call: .; cdr3_nt: TGTGCCAGCAGTTACCCTCGACTGACCGCACAAGAGACCCAGTACTTC; cdr3_aa: CASSYPRLTAQETQYF
v_call: TRBV18; clone_size: .; j_call: TRBJ2-3; d_call: TRBD2; cdr3_nt: TGTGCCAGCTCACCGAGACTAGCCCGGTCCACAGATACGCAGTATTTT; cdr3_aa: CASSPRLARSTDTQYF
v_call: TRBV6-1; clone_size: .; j_call: TRBJ2-7; d_call: .; cdr3_nt: TGTGCCAGCAGTGAAGGGTCTAGCAGCTACGAGCAGTACTTC; cdr3_aa: CASSEGSSSYEQYF
v_call: TRBV27; clone_size: .; j_call: TRBJ2-1; d_call: .; cdr3_nt: TGTGCCAGCAGTTCGTCCGGGGGAGCTCCTGAGCAGTTCTTC; cdr3_aa: CASSSSGGAPEQFF
v_call: TRBV18; clone_size: .; j_call: TRBJ1-1; d_call: TRBD1; cdr3_nt: TGTGCCAGCTCACCACAGGGGGCAAACACTGAAGCTTTCTTT; cdr3_aa: CASSPQGANTEAFF
v_call: TRBV7-6; clone_size: .; j_call: TRBJ2-5; d_call: TRBD2; cdr3_nt: TGTGCCAGCAGCTCCGCCGGACTAGCGCGCCAAGAGACCCAGTACTTC; cdr3_aa: CASSSAGLARQETQYF
v_call: TRBV7-9; clone_size: once; j_call: TRBJ2-7; d_call: TRBD1; cdr3_nt: TGTGCCAGCAGCGATACCGGGACAGGGGGCGACGAGCAGTACTTC; cdr3_aa: CASSDTGTGGDEQYF
v_call: TRBV4-2; clone_size: .; j_call: TRBJ2-3; d_call: .; cdr3_nt: TGTGCCAGCAGCCAGGTGGCGGGGCCCACAGATACGCAGTATTTT; cdr3_aa: CASSQVAGPTDTQYF
v_call: TRBV5-4; clone_size: .; j_call: TRBJ2-3; d_call: TRBD2; cdr3_nt: TGTGCCAGCAGCTTGGCAGCGGGAGAGGCAGATACGCAGTATTTT; cdr3_aa: CASSLAAGEADTQYF
v_call: TRBV7-2; clone_size: .; j_call: TRBJ2-1; d_call: .; cdr3_nt: TGTGCCAGCAGCTTTGCAGGAGGGAGGCCTGAGCAGTTCTTC; cdr3_aa: CASSFAGGRPEQFF
v_call: TRBV9; clone_size: once; j_call: TRBJ2-7; d_call: TRBD1; cdr3_nt: TGTGCCAGCAGCGTAGGACAGGGGGCTTCCTACGAGCAGTACTTC; cdr3_aa: CASSVGQGASYEQYF
v_call: TRBV7-7; clone_size: .; j_call: TRBJ2-7; d_call: .; cdr3_nt: TGTGCTAGCAGCTTAAGTGCGGGCTCCTACGAGCAGTACTTC; cdr3_aa: CASSLSAGSYEQYF
v_call: TRBV28; clone_size: .; j_call: TRBJ2-3; d_call: .; cdr3_nt: TGTGCCAGCAGGTCTGGGGCCGATACGCAGTATTTT; cdr3_aa: CASRSGADTQYF
v_call: TRBV9; clone_size: .; j_call: TRBJ2-5; d_call: .; cdr3_nt: TGTGCCAGCAGCGTTTCACCCGAGGGAGAAGAGACCCAGTACTTC; cdr3_aa: CASSVSPEGEETQYF
v_call: TRBV9; clone_size: .; j_call: TRBJ2-1; d_call: TRBD2; cdr3_nt: TGTGCCAGCAGCGTCAGACTAGCGGGAGGCAATGAGCAGTTCTTC; cdr3_aa: CASSVRLAGGNEQFF
v_call: TRBV2; clone_size: .; j_call: TRBJ2-5; d_call: TRBD2; cdr3_nt: TGTGCCAGCTCGATGCGGCCCAGGACTAGCGGGGGCTACCAAGAGACCCAGTACTTC; cdr3_aa: CASSMRPRTSGGYQETQYF
v_call: TRBV6-1; clone_size: .; j_call: TRBJ1-2; d_call: TRBD1; cdr3_nt: TGTGCCAGCAGGGAGTGGACAGGGGGAAACTATGGCTACACCTTC; cdr3_aa: CASREWTGGNYGYTF
v_call: TRBV2; clone_size: .; j_call: TRBJ2-3; d_call: TRBD2; cdr3_nt: TGTGCCAGCAGTGACCCCCCTAGCGGGATCACAGATACGCAGTATTTT; cdr3_aa: CASSDPPSGITDTQYF
v_call: TRBV10-3; clone_size: .; j_call: TRBJ2-3; d_call: TRBD1; cdr3_nt: TGTGCCTCCCAGGCGGGACAGGGCTTGAGCACAGATACGCAGTATTTT; cdr3_aa: CASQAGQGLSTDTQYF
v_call: TRBV5-1; clone_size: .; j_call: TRBJ1-4; d_call: TRBD1; cdr3_nt: TGCGCCAGCAGCTTGAGGACAGGGGGAAATGAAAAACTGTTTTTT; cdr3_aa: CASSLRTGGNEKLFF
v_call: TRBV25-1; clone_size: once; j_call: TRBJ1-1; d_call: .; cdr3_nt: TGTGCCAGCAGTGAATTAAGGACTCCAGGTCCCACTGAAGCTTTCTTT; cdr3_aa: CASSELRTPGPTEAFF
v_call: TRBV5-1; clone_size: .; j_call: TRBJ2-7; d_call: .; cdr3_nt: TGCGCCAGCAGCTTGCGGGAGAGCTCCTACGAGCAGTACTTC; cdr3_aa: CASSLRESSYEQYF
v_call: TRBV19; clone_size: .; j_call: TRBJ1-6; d_call: .; cdr3_nt: TGTGCCAGTGGGCCCCCGGGGGTTTCACCCCTCCACTTT; cdr3_aa: CASGPPGVSPLHF
v_call: TRBV7-9; clone_size: .; j_call: TRBJ1-1; d_call: .; cdr3_nt: TGTGCCAGCAGCCGTAACACTGAAGCTTTCTTT; cdr3_aa: CASSRNTEAFF
v_call: TRBV6-1; clone_size: .; j_call: TRBJ1-1; d_call: .; cdr3_nt: TGTGCCAGCAGTGAATACAGGGACACTGAAGCTTTCTTT; cdr3_aa: CASSEYRDTEAFF
v_call: TRBV5-6; clone_size: .; j_call: TRBJ2-2; d_call: TRBD2; cdr3_nt: TGTGCCAGCAGCTTGCTTTTGGCGGGGGGGCCCGGAACCGGGGAGCTGTTTTTT; cdr3_aa: CASSLLLAGGPGTGELFF
v_call: TRBV18; clone_size: few; j_call: TRBJ1-1; d_call: TRBD1; cdr3_nt: TGTGCCAGCTCGCCGACAGGGGAGGTCACTGAAGCTTTCTTT; cdr3_aa: CASSPTGEVTEAFF
v_call: TRBV10-3; clone_size: .; j_call: TRBJ2-7; d_call: .; cdr3_nt: TGTGCCATCAGTGAGAACCCTGGGCCCTCCTACGAGCAGTACTTC; cdr3_aa: CAISENPGPSYEQYF
v_call: TRBV6-5; clone_size: .; j_call: TRBJ1-1; d_call: .; cdr3_nt: TGTGCCAGCAGCGACTTTTCGTTGAACACTGAAGCTTTCTTT; cdr3_aa: CASSDFSLNTEAFF
v_call: TRBV10-3; clone_size: .; j_call: TRBJ2-1; d_call: .; cdr3_nt: TGTGCCATCAGTGAGTTGGGTAGCCCTAGCTCCTACAATGAGCAGTTCTTC; cdr3_aa: CAISELGSPSSYNEQFF